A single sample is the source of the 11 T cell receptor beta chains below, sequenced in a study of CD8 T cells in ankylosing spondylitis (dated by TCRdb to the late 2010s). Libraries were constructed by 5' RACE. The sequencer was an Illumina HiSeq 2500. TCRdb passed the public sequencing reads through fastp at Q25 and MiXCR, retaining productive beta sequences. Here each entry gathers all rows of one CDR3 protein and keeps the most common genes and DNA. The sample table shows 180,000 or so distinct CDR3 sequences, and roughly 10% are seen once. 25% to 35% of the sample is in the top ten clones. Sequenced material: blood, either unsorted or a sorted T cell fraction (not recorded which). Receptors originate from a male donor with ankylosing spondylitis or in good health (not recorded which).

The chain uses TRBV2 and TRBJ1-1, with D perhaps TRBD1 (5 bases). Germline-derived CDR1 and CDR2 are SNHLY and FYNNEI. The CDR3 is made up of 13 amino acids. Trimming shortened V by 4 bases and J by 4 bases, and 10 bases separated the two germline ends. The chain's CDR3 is CASSVGGGTEAFF. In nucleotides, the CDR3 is TGTGCCAGCAGTGTTGGGGGAGGCACTGAAGCTTTCTTT.

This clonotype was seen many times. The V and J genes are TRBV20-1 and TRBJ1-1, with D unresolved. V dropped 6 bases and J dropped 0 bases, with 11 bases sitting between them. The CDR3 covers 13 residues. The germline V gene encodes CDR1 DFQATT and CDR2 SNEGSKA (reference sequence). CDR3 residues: CSAPTKMNTEAFF. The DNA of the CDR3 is TGCAGTGCCCCGACAAAGATGAACACTGAAGCTTTCTTT.

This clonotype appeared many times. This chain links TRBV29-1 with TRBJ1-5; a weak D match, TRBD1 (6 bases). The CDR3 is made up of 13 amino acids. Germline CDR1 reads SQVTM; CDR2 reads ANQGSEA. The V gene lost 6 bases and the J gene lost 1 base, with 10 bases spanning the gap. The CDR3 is CSVGTGSNQPQHF. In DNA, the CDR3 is TGCAGCGTAGGAACAGGGAGCAATCAGCCCCAGCATTTT. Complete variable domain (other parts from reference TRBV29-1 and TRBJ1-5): SAVISQKPSRDICQRGTSLTIQCQVDSQVTMMFWYRQQPGQSLTLIATANQGSEATYESGFVIDKFPISRPNLTFSTLTVSNMSPEDSSIYLCSVGTGSNQPQHFGDGTRLSIL.

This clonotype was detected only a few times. The CDR3 sequence is CASSLLRGALEAFF. The CDR3 nucleotides read TGTGCCAGCAGTTTATTAAGAGGGGCCCTTGAAGCTTTCTTT. V and J are TRBV28 and TRBJ1-1, with D maybe TRBD1 (5 bases). The length of the CDR3 is 14 residues. Trimming left V 1 base short and J 7 bases short, with 13 bases between. Germline V gives CDR1 MDHEN, CDR2 SYDVKM.

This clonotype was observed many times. The CDR3 coding sequence is TGTGCCAGCAGTCTACACACTAGCGGGAACCCTGAGCAGTTCTTC. Its translation is CASSLHTSGNPEQFF. V gene TRBV12-3 or TRBV12-4 combines with J gene TRBJ2-1, with 10 bases matching TRBD2. The CDR3 length is 15 residues. After removal of 5 bases from V and 9 bases from J, the junction contained 10 bases not matched to a gene.

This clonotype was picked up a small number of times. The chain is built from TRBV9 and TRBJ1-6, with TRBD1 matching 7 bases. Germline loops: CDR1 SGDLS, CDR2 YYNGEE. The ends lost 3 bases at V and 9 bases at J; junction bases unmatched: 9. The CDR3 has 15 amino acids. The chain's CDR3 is CASSDGTAGRSPLHF. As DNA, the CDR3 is TGTGCCAGCAGCGATGGGACAGCCGGGCGTTCACCCCTCCACTTT.

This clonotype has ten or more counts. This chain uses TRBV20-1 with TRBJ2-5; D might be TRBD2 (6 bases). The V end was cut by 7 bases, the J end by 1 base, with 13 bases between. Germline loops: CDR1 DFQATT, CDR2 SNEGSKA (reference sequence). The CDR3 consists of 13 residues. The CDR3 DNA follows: TGCAGTGGAAACCGGGGGATCCAAGAGACCCAGTACTTC. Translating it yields CSGNRGIQETQYF.

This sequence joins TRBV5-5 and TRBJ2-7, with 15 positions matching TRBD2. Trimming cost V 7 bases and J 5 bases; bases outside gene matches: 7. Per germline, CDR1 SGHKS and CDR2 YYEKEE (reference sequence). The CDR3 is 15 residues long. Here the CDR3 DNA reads TGTGCCAGCCGCGGACTAGCGGGAGGGGGCGACGAGCAGTACTTC. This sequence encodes CASRGLAGGGDEQYF.

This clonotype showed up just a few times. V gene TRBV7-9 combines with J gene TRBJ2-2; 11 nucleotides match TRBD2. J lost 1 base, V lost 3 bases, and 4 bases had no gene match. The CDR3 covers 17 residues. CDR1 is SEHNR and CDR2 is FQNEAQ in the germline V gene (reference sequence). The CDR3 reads CASSFRLAGRNTGELFF. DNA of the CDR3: TGTGCCAGCAGCTTCAGACTAGCGGGGAGGAACACCGGGGAGCTGTTTTTT.

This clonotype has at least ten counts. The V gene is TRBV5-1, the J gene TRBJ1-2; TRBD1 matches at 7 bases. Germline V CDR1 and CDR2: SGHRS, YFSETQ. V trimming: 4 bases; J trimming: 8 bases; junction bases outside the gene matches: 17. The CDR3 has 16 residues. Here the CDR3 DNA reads TGCGCCAGCAGCCCCCGGACAGGTTTCCTTTCGGAAGGCTACACCTTC. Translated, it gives CASSPRTGFLSEGYTF. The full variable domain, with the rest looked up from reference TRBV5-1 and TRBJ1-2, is KAGVTQTPRYLIKTRGQQVTLSCSPISGHRSVSWYQQTPGQGLQFLFEYFSETQRNKGNFPGRFSGRQFSNSRSEMNVSTLELGDSALYLCASSPRTGFLSEGYTFGSGTRLTVV.

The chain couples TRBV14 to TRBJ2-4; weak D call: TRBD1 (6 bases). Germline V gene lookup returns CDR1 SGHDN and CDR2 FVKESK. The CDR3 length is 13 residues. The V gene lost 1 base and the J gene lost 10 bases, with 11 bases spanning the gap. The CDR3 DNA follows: TGTGCCAGCAGCCAAGGGGGGCTGGAGATTCAGTACTTC. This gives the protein CASSQGGLEIQYF. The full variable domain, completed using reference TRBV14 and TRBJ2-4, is EAGVTQFPSHSVIEKGQTVTLRCDPISGHDNLYWYRRVMGKEIKFLLHFVKESKQDESGMPNNRFLAERTGGTYSTLKVQPAELEDSGVYFCASSQGGLEIQYFGAGTRLSVL.